This record concerns one T cell receptor (beta chain) sequence. This specimen comes from a study of blood T cell repertoires in COVID-19. Assay: immunoSEQ multiplex PCR; the TCRdb copy retains only in-frame clones and omits some. The sample consists of 150,000 to 200,000 clones, around 81% of them appearing once. The V gene end was trimmed by 3 bases and the J gene end by 5 bases; junction bases not matched to a gene: 5. Germline loops: CDR1 SGHVS, CDR2 FQNEAQ. The CDR3 is made up of 15 amino acids. Sample: peripheral blood. The TCR comes from a human donor with acute or convalescent COVID-19. The donor label of this sample is uncertain. This rearrangement joins TRBV7-8 to TRBJ2-3; the match to TRBD1 covers 10 bases. The CDR3: CASSFSGTGVDTQYF. The CDR3 bases are TGTGCCAGCAGCTTTTCCGGGACAGGGGTAGATACGCAGTATTTT. The variable domain in full, completed from reference TRBV7-8 and TRBJ2-3, reads GAGVSQSPRYKVAKRGQDVALRCDPISGHVSLFWYQQALGQGPEFLTYFQNEAQLDKSGLPSDRFFAERPEGSVSTLKIQRTQQEDSAVYLCASSFSGTGVDTQYFGPGTRLTVL.